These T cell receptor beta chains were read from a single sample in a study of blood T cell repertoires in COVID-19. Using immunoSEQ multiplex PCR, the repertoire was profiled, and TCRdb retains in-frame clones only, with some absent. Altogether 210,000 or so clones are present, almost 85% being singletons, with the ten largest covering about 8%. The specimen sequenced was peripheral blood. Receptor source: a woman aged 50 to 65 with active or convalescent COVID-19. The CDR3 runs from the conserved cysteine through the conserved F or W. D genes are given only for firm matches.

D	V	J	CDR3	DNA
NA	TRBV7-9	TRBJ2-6	CASSYDSYSGANVLTF	TGTGCCAGCAGCTACGACAGTTACTCTGGGGCCAACGTCCTGACTTTC
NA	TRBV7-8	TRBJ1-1	CASSLATGSPTAFF	TGTGCCAGCAGCTTAGCGACGGGGTCCCCCACTGCTTTCTTT
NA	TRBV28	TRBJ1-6	CASTTEGSPLHF	TGTGCCAGCACGACTGAGGGCTCACCCCTCCACTTT
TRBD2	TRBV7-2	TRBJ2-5	CASSLGRGLDQETQYF	TGTGCCAGCAGCTTGGGTAGGGGACTAGACCAAGAGACCCAGTACTTC
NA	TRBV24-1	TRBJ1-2	CATSGGGYGYTF	TGTGCCACCAGTGGAGGGGGCTATGGCTACACCTTC
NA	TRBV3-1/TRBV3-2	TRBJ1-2	CASSQAAPGMGYTF	TGTGCCAGCAGCCAAGCGGCCCCGGGAATGGGCTACACCTTC
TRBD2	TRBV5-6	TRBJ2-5	CASSWRTSGRQETQYF	TGTGCCAGCAGCTGGAGGACTAGCGGGAGGCAAGAGACCCAGTACTTC
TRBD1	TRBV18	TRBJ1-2	CASSPLAGGDGYTF	TGTGCCAGCTCACCACTGGCAGGGGGAGATGGCTACACCTTC
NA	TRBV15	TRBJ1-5	CATSSEGDQPQHF	TGTGCCACCAGCAGCGAGGGGGATCAGCCCCAGCATTTT
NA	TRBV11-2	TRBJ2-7	CASSAGTPIVGQYF	TGTGCCAGCAGCGCTGGGACTCCGATTGTCGGGCAGTACTTC
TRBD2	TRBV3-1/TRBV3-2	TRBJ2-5	CASSQENSGGAGRETQYF	TGTGCCAGCAGCCAAGAAAACAGCGGGGGGGCTGGGCGAGAGACCCAGTACTTC
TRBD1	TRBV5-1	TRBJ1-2	CASSPQGHGYTF	TGCGCCAGCAGCCCACAGGGGCATGGCTACACCTTC